This T cell receptor (beta chain) originates from a study of PD-L1 blockade in urothelial cancer. The length of the CDR3 is 15 residues. Germline CDR1 reads SGHTA; CDR2 reads FQGNSA. Trimming took off 1 base at V and 0 bases at J, with 9 bases between the two ends. Time point denoted: pretreatment peripheral blood. TCRdb's table, derived via immunoSEQ multiplex PCR, lists solely in-frame clones and lacks some. The sample holds 33,000 or so clones, 65% to 90% seen once. This chain connects TRBV7-2 to TRBJ1-2; no firm D call. The starting material was PBMCs, obtained around atezolizumab (anti-PD-L1) treatment. This receptor was identified in a man in his sixties with urothelial cancer. CDR3 in DNA: TGTGCCAGCAGCTTAGGGGCAGTAGCTAACTATGGCTACACCTTC. Encoded protein: CASSLGAVANYGYTF.